These T cell receptor beta chains were read from a single sample in a study of regulatory T cells in long-lasting Graves disease. TCRdb independently ran MiXCR on the multiplex PCR reads; one entry per CDR3 protein. Of about 440,000 distinct CDR3 sequences in the sample, over 15% were seen once. The same data also went into a second study, on T cells in Graves' hyperthyroidism and ophthalmopathy.

Sequenced here: peripheral blood mononuclear cells (PBMCs), sampled at new diagnosis, from a patient treated with antithyroid drugs. All receptors derive from a young woman with Graves disease. CDR3s include the opening cysteine and the closing phenylalanine or tryptophan. D genes are given only for firm matches. Not every row has a clone size; where given, it reads once, few, many or a size class.

CDR3aa | CDR3nt | j_gene | abundance | v_gene | d_gene
CASSYMMGEGWSYEQYF | TGTGCCAGCAGTTACATGATGGGGGAAGGATGGTCCTACGAGCAGTACTTC | TRBJ2-7 | many | TRBV6-5 | NA
CASSVGGTGNEQFF | TGTGCCAGCAGCGTAGGGGGTACAGGGAATGAGCAGTTCTTC | TRBJ2-1 | NA | TRBV9 | NA
CSVEQGDGNQPQHF | TGCAGCGTTGAACAGGGGGACGGCAATCAGCCCCAGCATTTT | TRBJ1-5 | many | TRBV29-1 | TRBD1
CASSQTSGRADTQYF | TGTGCCAGCAGCCAAACTAGCGGGAGGGCAGATACGCAGTATTTT | TRBJ2-3 | many | TRBV3-1 | TRBD2
CASSQMFGGTGGSPLHF | TGTGCCAGCAGCCAGATGTTCGGCGGGACAGGGGGCTCACCCCTCCACTTT | TRBJ1-6 | few | TRBV3-1 | TRBD1
CASSLFRQQYF | TGTGCCAGCAGTTTATTTAGGCAGCAGTACTTC | TRBJ2-7 | many | TRBV27 | NA
CASRAVPLNYGYTF | TGTGCCAGCAGAGCTGTGCCCCTCAACTATGGCTACACCTTC | TRBJ1-2 | many | TRBV2 | NA
CATSEKAGPTDTQYF | TGTGCCACCAGTGAGAAAGCGGGACCCACAGATACGCAGTATTTT | TRBJ2-3 | NA | TRBV24-1 | TRBD2
CASSDYSGSNTGELFF | TGTGCCAGCAGCGACTACAGCGGGAGCAACACCGGGGAGCTGTTTTTT | TRBJ2-2 | many | TRBV11-1 | TRBD2
CSVVRGGDVYGYTF | TGCAGCGTTGTCCGGGGGGGCGATGTCTATGGCTACACCTTC | TRBJ1-2 | NA | TRBV29-1 | NA
CASSPRRQGQRVAGELLF | TGTGCCAGCAGCCCCAGGCGGCAGGGTCAACGCGTCGCCGGGGAGCTGCTTTTT | TRBJ2-2 | NA | TRBV11-2 | NA
CASSSGLAGGLEQFF | TGTGCCAGCAGTTCCGGACTAGCGGGAGGTCTCGAGCAGTTCTTC | TRBJ2-1 | NA | TRBV12-3/TRBV12-4 | TRBD2
CASSYTGTDGETQYF | TGTGCCAGCAGCTACACCGGGACAGATGGGGAGACCCAGTACTTC | TRBJ2-5 | once | TRBV28 | TRBD1
CASSLYVDRGETQYF | TGTGCCAGCAGCTTATACGTAGACAGGGGAGAGACCCAGTACTTC | TRBJ2-5 | few | TRBV12-3/TRBV12-4 | TRBD1
CASSYTPPGTVALVEQYF | TGTGCCAGCAGTTACACCCCTCCCGGGACTGTCGCATTGGTCGAGCAGTACTTC | TRBJ2-7 | many | TRBV6-2/TRBV6-3 | NA
CSANLRQGHYGYTF | TGCAGTGCCAACTTAAGACAGGGGCACTATGGCTACACCTTC | TRBJ1-2 | many | TRBV20-1 | TRBD1
CASSEVAGGLSEQYF | TGTGCCAGCAGTGAGGTAGCGGGAGGTCTCAGCGAGCAGTACTTC | TRBJ2-7 | many | TRBV6-1 | TRBD2
CAISEGTGELFF | TGTGCCATCAGTGAGGGCACCGGGGAGCTGTTTTTT | TRBJ2-2 | few | TRBV10-3 | NA
CSANLANRRTSSYEQYF | TGCAGTGCTAATCTAGCAAATCGCCGAACAAGCTCCTACGAGCAGTACTTC | TRBJ2-7 | many | TRBV20-1 | NA
CASSPWRWFNEQFF | TGTGCCAGCAGCCCCTGGCGATGGTTCAATGAGCAGTTCTTC | TRBJ2-1 | many | TRBV27 | NA
CASSWGEGGVNEQFF | TGTGCCAGCAGCTGGGGGGAGGGAGGGGTCAATGAGCAGTTCTTC | TRBJ2-1 | many | TRBV7-6 | TRBD2
CASSSQGLAQNTGELFF | TGTGCCAGCAGTTCACAGGGACTAGCGCAAAACACCGGGGAGCTGTTTTTT | TRBJ2-2 | few | TRBV12-3/TRBV12-4 | TRBD2
CASSLDQGRFF | TGCGCCAGCAGCTTGGATCAGGGTCGGTTCTTC | TRBJ2-1 | many | TRBV5-1 | NA
CSARNLKQGSEAFF | TGCAGTGCTAGAAACCTCAAACAGGGCTCTGAAGCTTTCTTT | TRBJ1-1 | NA | TRBV20-1 | NA
CASSLDTGGYGYTF | TGTGCCAGCAGCTTAGATACAGGGGGATATGGCTACACCTTC | TRBJ1-2 | NA | TRBV7-9 | TRBD1
CASSVAGVPDTQYF | TGTGCCAGCAGTGTAGCGGGAGTGCCAGATACGCAGTATTTT | TRBJ2-3 | many | TRBV12-3/TRBV12-4 | TRBD2
CAWKTEKETQYF | TGTGCCTGGAAAACCGAAAAAGAGACCCAGTACTTC | TRBJ2-5 | many | TRBV30 | NA
CASSLVKGPLTDTQYF | TGTGCCAGCAGCTTAGTTAAGGGACCCCTCACAGATACGCAGTATTTT | TRBJ2-3 | many | TRBV7-6 | NA
CASSFIVNTEAFF | TGTGCCAGCAGCTTTATTGTTAACACTGAAGCTTTCTTT | TRBJ1-1 | many | TRBV11-2 | NA
CASSYSGNFRQPQHF | TGTGCCAGCAGTTACTCAGGGAATTTTCGTCAGCCCCAGCATTTT | TRBJ1-5 | NA | TRBV6-2/TRBV6-3 | NA
CASSQGTSGTYEQYF | TGTGCCAGCAGCCAAGGGACTAGCGGCACCTACGAGCAGTACTTC | TRBJ2-7 | many | TRBV18 | TRBD2
CASSLPHANEQFF | TGTGCCAGCAGTCTACCGCACGCTAATGAGCAGTTCTTC | TRBJ2-1 | many | TRBV28 | NA
CASNVQRGQYF | TGTGCCAGCAACGTCCAGCGAGGGCAGTATTTT | TRBJ2-3 | many | TRBV12-3/TRBV12-4 | NA
CASSPPLQGGTNTDTQYF | TGTGCCAGCAGCCCCCCACTTCAAGGGGGGACGAACACAGATACGCAGTATTTT | TRBJ2-3 | many | TRBV7-9 | NA
CASSGFVGGLLQPQHF | TGTGCCAGCAGTGGTTTTGTCGGGGGTTTGTTGCAGCCCCAGCATTTT | TRBJ1-5 | NA | TRBV27 | NA
CASSFDDDGYTF | TGCGCCAGCAGCTTCGACGATGATGGCTACACCTTC | TRBJ1-2 | NA | TRBV5-1 | NA
CASRRTDLLGTEAFF | TGTGCCAGCAGAAGGACAGATCTATTGGGCACTGAAGCTTTCTTT | TRBJ1-1 | many | TRBV7-9 | NA
CASSPGPRDSPLHF | TGTGCCAGCAGTCCGGGACCCCGGGATTCACCCCTCCACTTT | TRBJ1-6 | NA | TRBV12-3/TRBV12-4 | NA
CAISESIRDSRQFF | TGTGCCATCAGTGAGTCGATTCGGGACAGCAGGCAGTTCTTC | TRBJ2-1 | many | TRBV10-3 | TRBD1
CASRPADREAHGYTF | TGTGCCAGCAGGCCCGCGGACCGTGAGGCTCATGGCTACACCTTC | TRBJ1-2 | many | TRBV28 | NA
CASAGTEQDGYTF | TGTGCCAGCGCTGGGACAGAGCAGGATGGCTACACCTTC | TRBJ1-2 | many | TRBV28 | TRBD1
CAISGYGGTEAFF | TGTGCCATCTCGGGGTACGGGGGCACTGAAGCTTTCTTT | TRBJ1-1 | many | TRBV10-3 | NA
CASSLLGHKRMNTEAFF | TGTGCCAGCAGCCTACTGGGACATAAGCGCATGAACACTGAAGCTTTCTTT | TRBJ1-1 | many | TRBV5-6 | NA
CASSLASTSGSTDTQYF | TGTGCCAGCAGCTTAGCCTCGACTAGCGGTAGCACAGATACGCAGTATTTT | TRBJ2-3 | many | TRBV7-9 | TRBD2
CASSPRGSTHNEQFF | TGCGCCAGCAGCCCGAGGGGGTCAACCCACAATGAGCAGTTCTTC | TRBJ2-1 | few | TRBV5-1 | NA
CASSPTGPQNIQYF | TGTGCCAGCTCACCAACAGGTCCTCAAAACATTCAGTACTTC | TRBJ2-4 | NA | TRBV18 | NA